These T cell receptor beta chains were read from a single sample in a study of molecular identifiers for immune sequencing clone quantification. TCRdb re-called the PCR reads through MiXCR, storing one row per CDR3 protein. The repertoire holds about 60,000 distinct CDR3 sequences, about a fifth seen once, with more than 1.2% in the top ten. The sample consisted of naive CD8+ T cells from blood, with Jurkat cell RNA spiked in. The receptors shown here come from a human donor in good health. Some libraries in this study had Jurkat cell RNA spiked in. Both conserved end residues are part of each CDR3. A D gene is named only where the DNA matches it firmly. The listing skips clone size in some rows; elsewhere it reads once, few, many or a size class.

-	TRBV12-3/TRBV12-4	once	TRBJ2-2	CASSSSITGGLFF	TGTGCCAGCAGTTCATCGATAACCGGGGGGCTGTTTTTT
TRBD2	TRBV6-6	many	TRBJ2-1	CASRVAGARDEQFF	TGTGCCAGCAGAGTAGCGGGAGCACGGGATGAGCAGTTCTTC
-	TRBV12-3/TRBV12-4	few	TRBJ1-1	CASSLGRNTEAFF	TGTGCCAGCAGTTTAGGCAGGAACACTGAAGCTTTCTTT
-	TRBV6-2/TRBV6-3	-	TRBJ2-6	CASRSLRATHSGANVLTF	TGTGCCAGCAGATCCCTCAGGGCCACACACTCTGGGGCCAACGTCCTGACCTTC
TRBD2	TRBV7-2	many	TRBJ2-3	CASSFLRDYKGGTDTQYF	TGTGCCAGCAGCTTCCTCCGGGACTATAAGGGTGGTACAGATACGCAGTATTTT
TRBD1	TRBV12-3/TRBV12-4	once	TRBJ2-7	CASGPQTGPWPEQYF	TGTGCCAGCGGTCCACAGACAGGGCCGTGGCCCGAGCAGTACTTC
TRBD2	TRBV6-2/TRBV6-3	many	TRBJ2-3	CASSYGSGPEPTDTQYF	TGTGCCAGCAGTTACGGTAGCGGGCCTGAACCCACAGATACGCAGTATTTT
-	TRBV7-2	many	TRBJ2-3	CASSFSGISTDSQYF	TGTGCCAGCAGCTTTAGCGGAATCAGCACAGATTCGCAGTATTTT
TRBD1	TRBV25-1	many	TRBJ1-2	CASSPGGAFNLYGYTF	TGTGCCAGCAGCCCAGGGGGCGCCTTCAACCTTTATGGCTACACCTTC
-	TRBV7-8	many	TRBJ2-7	CASSAGGQFYEQYF	TGTGCCAGCAGCGCCGGGGGACAGTTCTACGAGCAGTACTTC
-	TRBV15	many	TRBJ2-3	CATSRDRAEDTQYF	TGTGCCACCAGCAGAGATCGAGCGGAAGATACGCAGTATTTT
TRBD2	TRBV5-6	few	TRBJ2-5	CASSLVGGQETQYF	TGTGCCAGCAGCTTGGTCGGGGGGCAAGAGACCCAGTACTTC
-	TRBV7-2	many	TRBJ1-5	CASSLVPWGSSNQPQHF	TGTGCCAGCAGCTTAGTTCCTTGGGGGAGTAGCAATCAGCCCCAGCATTTT
TRBD1	TRBV30	few	TRBJ1-1	CAWSAGAGGLVTEAFF	TGTGCCTGGAGTGCCGGCGCAGGGGGACTTGTGACTGAAGCTTTCTTT
TRBD1	TRBV28	many	TRBJ2-7	CASSPGTGVEMDF	TGTGCCAGCAGTCCCGGGACAGGCGTCGAAATGGACTTC
TRBD1	TRBV6-5	-	TRBJ2-2	CASSYSEDFIRDRTLNTGELFF	TGTGCCAGCAGTTACTCGGAGGATTTTATACGGGACAGAACCCTAAACACCGGGGAGCTGTTTTTT
-	TRBV12-5	many	TRBJ1-1	CASGLVLGGPAGLNTEAFF	TGTGCTAGTGGTTTGGTACTTGGGGGGCCGGCGGGGTTGAACACTGAAGCTTTCTTT
-	TRBV6-5	-	TRBJ1-1	CASSYQEGNTEAFF	TGTGCCAGCAGTTACCAGGAGGGGAACACTGAAGCTTTCTTT
TRBD2	TRBV5-4	-	TRBJ2-1	CASSLFGTSGRRGYNEQFF	TGTGCCAGCAGCTTATTCGGGACTAGCGGGAGACGGGGCTACAATGAGCAGTTCTTC
TRBD2	TRBV24-1	many	TRBJ2-3	CATSAVFPGLALPDTQYF	TGTGCCACCAGTGCAGTGTTTCCGGGACTAGCGTTGCCAGATACGCAGTATTTT
-	TRBV6-5	-	TRBJ2-7	CASSYEGGGKRGLYEQYF	TGTGCCAGCAGTTACGAGGGCGGAGGCAAGAGGGGACTCTACGAGCAGTACTTC
-	TRBV27	many	TRBJ2-3	CASSTLAGWGTDTQYF	TGTGCCAGCAGTACGCTAGCAGGATGGGGCACAGATACGCAGTATTTT
-	TRBV29-1	medium-sized	TRBJ2-4	CSVIDPDKNIQYF	TGCAGCGTTATCGACCCGGACAAAAACATTCAGTACTTC
-	TRBV6-2/TRBV6-3	many	TRBJ1-1	CASTLGLYTEAFF	TGTGCCAGCACCCTGGGCCTCTACACTGAAGCTTTCTTT
-	TRBV28	many	TRBJ2-3	CATKGGTDTQYF	TGTGCCACCAAGGGGGGCACAGATACGCAGTATTTT
-	TRBV20-1	many	TRBJ2-7	CSARSATPEQYF	TGCAGTGCTAGGTCGGCCACCCCTGAGCAGTACTTC
-	TRBV29-1	few	TRBJ2-3	CSVDGFGHPCTDTQYF	TGCAGCGTTGACGGGTTCGGGCACCCATGCACAGATACGCAGTATTTT
TRBD2	TRBV2	many	TRBJ2-1	CASRGRTSGINEQFF	TGTGCCAGCAGAGGAAGGACTAGCGGGATCAATGAGCAGTTCTTC
-	TRBV6-5	many	TRBJ1-4	CASSYDNPGQVEKLFF	TGTGCCAGCAGTTACGACAATCCGGGACAAGTTGAAAAACTGTTTTTT
-	TRBV27	many	TRBJ2-7	CASSIGRGPHEQYF	TGTGCCAGCAGCATAGGCCGGGGTCCCCACGAGCAGTACTTC
TRBD1	TRBV20-1	-	TRBJ1-1	CSAGPGQGFEAFF	TGCAGTGCCGGACCGGGACAGGGGTTTGAAGCTTTCTTT
-	TRBV7-9	many	TRBJ2-3	CASSTGASGWQYF	TGTGCCAGCAGCACCGGGGCCTCCGGGTGGCAGTATTTT
TRBD1	TRBV13	many	TRBJ1-2	CASSQGQVSWYGYTF	TGTGCCAGCAGCCAAGGACAGGTGTCTTGGTATGGCTACACCTTC
TRBD2	TRBV10-3	many	TRBJ2-3	CAISDLAGAADTQYF	TGTGCCATCAGTGACTTAGCGGGAGCGGCAGATACGCAGTATTTT
TRBD1	TRBV29-1	many	TRBJ1-1	CSAEDRAPEAFF	TGCAGCGCCGAGGACAGGGCGCCAGAAGCTTTCTTT
-	TRBV7-6	many	TRBJ1-3	CASSLAPAGNSGNTIYF	TGTGCCAGCAGCTTAGCCCCGGCCGGAAACTCTGGAAACACCATATATTTT
TRBD1	TRBV7-9	many	TRBJ2-5	CASSAAGTGGEETQYF	TGTGCCAGCAGCGCCGCCGGGACAGGGGGCGAAGAGACCCAGTACTTC
TRBD1	TRBV9	many	TRBJ2-1	CASSARDSIYNEQFF	TGTGCCAGCAGCGCCCGGGACAGCATATACAATGAGCAGTTCTTC
TRBD1	TRBV20-1	few	TRBJ2-2	CSARGRLGQRYGTGELFF	TGCAGTGCTAGAGGGAGGCTGGGACAGCGGTACGGAACCGGGGAGCTGTTTTTT
-	TRBV7-6	-	TRBJ2-1	CASSLEGEQFF	TGTGCCAGCAGCTTAGAAGGGGAGCAGTTCTTC
-	TRBV11-3	many	TRBJ2-2	CASSHPRASSNTGELFF	TGTGCCAGCAGCCATCCCCGGGCTAGCTCAAACACCGGGGAGCTGTTTTTT
TRBD1	TRBV27	-	TRBJ2-1	CASSLQGDEQFF	TGTGCCAGCAGTTTACAGGGGGACGAGCAGTTCTTC
-	TRBV12-3/TRBV12-4	few	TRBJ2-7	CASSGTYEQYF	TGTGCCAGCAGTGGAACTTACGAGCAGTACTTC